The sequence of this TCR beta chain was determined in a study of T-cell reconstitution after alpha-beta-depleted transplantation in children (dated by TCRdb to about 2016). About the study as a whole: Using TCR repertoire profiling, the study quantitatively followed how T-cell immune reconstitution unfolded in children after TCRalphabeta/CD19-depleted allogeneic hematopoietic cell transplantation.

On this clonotype: The specificity of this receptor is unknown. No much larger clone is present one base from it, and per-base qualities are unavailable.

Libraries were prepared through PCR. The instrument given in TCRdb is Illumina HiSeq 2500. TCR libraries were prepared with molecular barcoding, using unique molecular identifiers to normalize TCRbeta repertoire quantification. Through fastp at Q25 and MiXCR, TCRdb rebuilt clones from the public reads, retaining in-frame beta chains. Records with the same CDR3 protein are collapsed into one entry carrying the most frequent genes and DNA. The sample yields about 830,000 distinct CDR3 sequences; about 15% were counted once. In total, the top ten clones hold about 4.6% of the sample. V ends up 4 bases short and J 6 bases short, with an unmatched junction base count of 10. From the germline V gene (reference sequence), CDR1 is LGHDT and CDR2 is YNNKEL. The CDR3, cysteine through phenylalanine, is 15 amino acids long. Only the CDR3 DNA is retained, 45 bases long and in frame from the first base. Read against the paper, the sample's treatment or condition label means: allogeneic hematopoietic cell transplantation with graft depleted of TCRalphabeta T cells and CD19 B cells. Transplant recipients were children who received TCRalphabeta/CD19-depleted allogeneic hematopoietic cell grafts.

What the work shows at the level of the full study, not this receptor alone: Over the following months the frequencies of hyperexpanded clones went down, and after one year T-cell counts and TCRbeta diversity were mostly credited to newly produced T cells. The high TCRbeta diversity at day 60 in some patients was ascribed to recipient T cells and intrathymic progenitors that had survived conditioning. The apparently early alphabetaT-cell count recovery about two months after transplant was reportedly dependent on only several hundred rapidly expanded clones derived from non-depleted graft cells.

This receptor was obtained from a male patient aged 10 to 17 who had a stem cell transplant for acute lymphoblastic leukemia, so the T cells may come from the graft donor. The chain joins TRBV3-1 to TRBJ2-5, and TRBD2 aligns with 8 junction nucleotides. The sample was PBMCs, mostly from graft donor cells, taken 360 days after TCRalphabeta/CD19-depleted stem cell transplant. CDR3 loop: CASSLNSGMGKTQYF. The nucleotide sequence is TGTGCCAGCAGCCTGAATAGCGGGATGGGGAAGACCCAGTACTTC.